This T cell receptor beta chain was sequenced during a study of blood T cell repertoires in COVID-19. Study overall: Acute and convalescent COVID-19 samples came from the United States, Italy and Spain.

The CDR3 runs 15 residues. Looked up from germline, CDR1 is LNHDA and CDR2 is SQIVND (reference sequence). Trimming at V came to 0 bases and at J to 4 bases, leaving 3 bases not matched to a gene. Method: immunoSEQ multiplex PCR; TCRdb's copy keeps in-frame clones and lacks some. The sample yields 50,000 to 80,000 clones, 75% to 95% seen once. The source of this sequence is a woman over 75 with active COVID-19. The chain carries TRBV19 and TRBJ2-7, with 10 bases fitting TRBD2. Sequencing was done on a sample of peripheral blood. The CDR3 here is CASSIEWTSGYEQYF. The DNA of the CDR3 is TGTGCCAGTAGTATAGAATGGACTAGCGGTTACGAGCAGTACTTC.